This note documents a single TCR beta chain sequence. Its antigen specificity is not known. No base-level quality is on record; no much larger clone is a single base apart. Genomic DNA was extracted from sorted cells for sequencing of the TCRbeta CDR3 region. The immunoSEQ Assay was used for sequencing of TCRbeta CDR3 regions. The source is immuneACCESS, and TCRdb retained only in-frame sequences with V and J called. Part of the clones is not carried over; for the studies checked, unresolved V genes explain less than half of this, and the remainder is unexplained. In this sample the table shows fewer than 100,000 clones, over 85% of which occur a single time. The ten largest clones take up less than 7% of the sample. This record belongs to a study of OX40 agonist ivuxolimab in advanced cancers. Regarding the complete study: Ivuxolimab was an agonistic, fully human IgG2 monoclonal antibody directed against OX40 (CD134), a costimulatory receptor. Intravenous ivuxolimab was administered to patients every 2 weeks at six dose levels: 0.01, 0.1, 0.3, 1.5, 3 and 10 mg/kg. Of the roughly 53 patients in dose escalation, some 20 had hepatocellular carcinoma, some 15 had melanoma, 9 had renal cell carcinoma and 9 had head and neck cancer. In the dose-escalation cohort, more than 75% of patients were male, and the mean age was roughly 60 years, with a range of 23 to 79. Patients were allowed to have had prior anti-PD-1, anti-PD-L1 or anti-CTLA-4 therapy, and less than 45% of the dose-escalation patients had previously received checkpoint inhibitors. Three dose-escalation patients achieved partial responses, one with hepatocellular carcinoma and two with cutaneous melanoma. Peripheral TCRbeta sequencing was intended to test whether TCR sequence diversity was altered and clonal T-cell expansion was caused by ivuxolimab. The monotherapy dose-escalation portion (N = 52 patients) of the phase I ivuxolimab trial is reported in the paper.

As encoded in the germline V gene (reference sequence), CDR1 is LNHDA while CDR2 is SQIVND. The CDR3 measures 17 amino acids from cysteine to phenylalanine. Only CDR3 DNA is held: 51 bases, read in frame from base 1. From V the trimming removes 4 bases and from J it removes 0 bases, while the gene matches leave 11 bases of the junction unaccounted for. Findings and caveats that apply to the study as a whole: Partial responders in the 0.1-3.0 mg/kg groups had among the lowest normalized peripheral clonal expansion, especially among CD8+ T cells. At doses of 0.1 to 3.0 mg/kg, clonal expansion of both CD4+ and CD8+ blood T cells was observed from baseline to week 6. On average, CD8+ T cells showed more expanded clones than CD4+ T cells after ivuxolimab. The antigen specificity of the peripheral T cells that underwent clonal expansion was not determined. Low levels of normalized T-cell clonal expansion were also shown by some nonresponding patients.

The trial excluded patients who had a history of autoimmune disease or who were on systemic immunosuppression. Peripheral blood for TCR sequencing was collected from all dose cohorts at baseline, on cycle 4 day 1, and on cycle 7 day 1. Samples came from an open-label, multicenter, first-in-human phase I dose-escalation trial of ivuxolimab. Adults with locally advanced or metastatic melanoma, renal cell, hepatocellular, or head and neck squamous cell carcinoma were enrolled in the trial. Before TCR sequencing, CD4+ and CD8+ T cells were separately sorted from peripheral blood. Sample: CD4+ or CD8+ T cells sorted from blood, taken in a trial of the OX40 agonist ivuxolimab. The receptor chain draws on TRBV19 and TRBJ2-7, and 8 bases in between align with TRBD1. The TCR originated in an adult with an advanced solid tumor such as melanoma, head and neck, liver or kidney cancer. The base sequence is TGTGCCAGTAGTACCACTCCGGGACAGGCCCGCTCCTACGAGCAGTACTTC. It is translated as CASSTTPGQARSYEQYF.